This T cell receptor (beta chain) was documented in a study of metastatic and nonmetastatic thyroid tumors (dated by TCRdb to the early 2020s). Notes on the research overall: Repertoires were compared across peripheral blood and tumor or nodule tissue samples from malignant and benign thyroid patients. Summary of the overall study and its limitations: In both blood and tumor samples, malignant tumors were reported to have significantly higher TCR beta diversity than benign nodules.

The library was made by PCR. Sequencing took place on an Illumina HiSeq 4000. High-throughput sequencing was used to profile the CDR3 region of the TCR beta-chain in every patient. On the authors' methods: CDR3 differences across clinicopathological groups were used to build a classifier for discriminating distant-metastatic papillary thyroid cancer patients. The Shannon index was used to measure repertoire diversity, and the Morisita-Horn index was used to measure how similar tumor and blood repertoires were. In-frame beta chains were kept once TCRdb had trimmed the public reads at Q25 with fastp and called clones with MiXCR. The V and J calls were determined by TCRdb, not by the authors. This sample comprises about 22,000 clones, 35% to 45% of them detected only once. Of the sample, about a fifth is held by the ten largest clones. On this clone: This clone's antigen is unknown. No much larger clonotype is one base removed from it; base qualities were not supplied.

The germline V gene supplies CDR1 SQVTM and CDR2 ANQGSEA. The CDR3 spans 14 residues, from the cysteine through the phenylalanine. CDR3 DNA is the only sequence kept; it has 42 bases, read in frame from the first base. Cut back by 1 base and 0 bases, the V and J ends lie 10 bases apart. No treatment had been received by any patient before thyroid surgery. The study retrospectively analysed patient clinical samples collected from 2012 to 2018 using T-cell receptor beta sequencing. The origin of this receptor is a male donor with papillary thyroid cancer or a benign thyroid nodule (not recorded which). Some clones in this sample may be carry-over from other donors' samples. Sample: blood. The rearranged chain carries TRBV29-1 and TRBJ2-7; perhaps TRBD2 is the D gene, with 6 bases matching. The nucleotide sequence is TGCAGCGTTGAAGTAGGGCGGGGCTCCTACGAGCAGTACTTC. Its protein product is CSVEVGRGSYEQYF.